This T cell receptor (beta chain) appears in the sequencing data of a study of cytomegalovirus exposure and HLA in healthy donors. Study-wide results and limits: HLA allele associations emerged for about 16,000 TCR beta sequences in a later analysis, at 0.05 false discovery rate. V- and J-gene trimming of TCR beta was linked (in a later analysis) to a missense DCLRE1C variant.

With respect to this clone: Its antigen is currently unknown.

Primers included in the PCR were 60 Vbeta and 13 Jbeta primers. The authors' processing: The count from a later analysis was some 80 million unique TCR beta chains, some 12 million of them shared. This table comes from immunoSEQ multiplex PCR, and its TCRdb copy is limited to in-frame clones, with some not included. From that table come the V and J calls and clone size; the DNA was used to work out D and trimming. This sample's clone table lists around 140,000 clones. V was pared by 5 bases and J by 6 bases, with 11 bases between. The CDR3 is made up of 13 amino acids. Germline V gene sequence: CDR1 LGHNT, CDR2 FRNRAP.

The receptor was isolated from a male donor in good health and CMV-seronegative. This rearrangement joins TRBV12-5 to TRBJ1-5, with D possibly matching TRBD1 (6 bases). The sample consisted of PBMCs. The CDR3 here is CASGRQVTQPQHF. The CDR3 DNA follows: TGTGCTAGTGGTAGACAGGTTACTCAGCCCCAGCATTTT.